Detailed here is one T cell receptor beta chain. Its specificity is not known. Germline V CDR1 and CDR2: LNHDA, SQIVND (reference sequence). V lost 5 bases and J 6 bases, leaving 17 bases between the germline ends. CDR3 size: 14 residues. This sample was taken from a study of cytomegalovirus exposure and HLA in healthy donors. Notes on the study in general: Some TCR beta chains (164 of them) were listed as cytomegalovirus-associated. Later analysis reportedly placed an Asian-associated ancestry cluster below the approximately 650-donor mean in N-insertions. Usually a TCR sequence was rare, but some public TCRs were found in many donors. Prior analysis indicated that the majority of TCR beta V segments exhibited productivity approximately 90% or approximately 30% of the time.

The PCR made use of 60 Vbeta and 13 Jbeta primers. The method was immunoSEQ multiplex PCR; TCRdb's version includes in-frame clones alone and lacks a portion of them. Of around 140,000 clones in the sample, 65% to 80% are singletons; the top ten hold about 13%. This TCR was recovered from a man aged 40-49 years in good health and CMV-seropositive. Sequenced: PBMCs. This sequence joins TRBV19 and TRBJ2-7, with D possibly TRBD1 on 5 matching bases. In DNA, the CDR3 is TGTGCCAGTAGTTCCGCCATACAGGTCCCCGAGCAGTACTTC. As protein: CASSSAIQVPEQYF.